The sequence of this T cell receptor (beta chain) was determined in a study of blood T cell repertoires in COVID-19. At the level of the study: COVID-19 samples, acute and convalescent, were from the United States, Italy and Spain. In each case, the material was cDNA or gDNA derived from T cells, B-cell-depleted T cells, or PBMCs.

Per the original data handling: Estimates of nucleated cell counts were drawn from the amplification of reference gene primers. Using immunoSEQ multiplex PCR, the repertoire was profiled, and TCRdb retains in-frame clones only, with some absent. The V and J calls and clone size are taken from that table; D and trimming were inferred from the DNA. The sample yields around 230,000 clones, 83% seen once. This clone was seen once. The V and J ends lost 0 bases and 0 bases, in that order; junction bases with no gene match: 9. The germline gives CDR1 SGHKS, CDR2 YYEKEE (reference sequence). The CDR3 runs 20 residues.

Sample: peripheral blood. The chain couples TRBV5-5 to TRBJ2-2; 12 bases fit TRBD2. The receptor was derived from a woman in her 50s with acute or convalescent COVID-19. The CDR3 region has the DNA TGTGCCAGCAGCTTGGGGCGTGGACTAGCGGGATACGCGAACACCGGGGAGCTGTTTTTT. Protein sequence: CASSLGRGLAGYANTGELFF.